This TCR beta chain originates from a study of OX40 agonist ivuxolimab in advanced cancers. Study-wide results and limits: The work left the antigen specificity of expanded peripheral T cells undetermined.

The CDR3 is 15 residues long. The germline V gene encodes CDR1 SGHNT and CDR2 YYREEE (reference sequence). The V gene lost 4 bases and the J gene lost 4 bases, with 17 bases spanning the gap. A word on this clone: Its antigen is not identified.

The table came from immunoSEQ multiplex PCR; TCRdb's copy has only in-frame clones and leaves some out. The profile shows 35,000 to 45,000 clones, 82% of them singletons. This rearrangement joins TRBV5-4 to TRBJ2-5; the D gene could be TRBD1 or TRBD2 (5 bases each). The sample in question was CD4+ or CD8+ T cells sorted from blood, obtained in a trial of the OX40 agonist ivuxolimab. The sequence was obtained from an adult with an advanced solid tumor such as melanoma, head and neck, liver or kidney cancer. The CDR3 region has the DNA TGTGCCAGCAGCCGGGGCGTCGATTATGCAGAGACCCAGTACTTC. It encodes CASSRGVDYAETQYF.